One and the same sample provided the 8 T cell receptor beta chains below, sequenced in a study of control samples from healthy donors and cancer patients. Assay: immunoSEQ multiplex PCR; the TCRdb copy retains only in-frame clones and omits some. The data contain 100,000 or so clones, around 88% of them singletons. What was sequenced was blood. Receptor source: a young man in good health.

The J gene is TRBJ2-1, the V gene TRBV27, with TRBD2 matching over 11 bases. After removal of 6 bases from V and 7 bases from J, the junction contained 5 bases not matched to a gene. CDR1 and CDR2 (germline): MNHEY, SMNVEV (reference sequence). The CDR3 is 14 residues long. For the CDR3, the DNA is TGTGCCAGCAGGCCGGGACTAGCGGTTAATGAGCAGTTCTTC. This codes for CASRPGLAVNEQFF.

This clone was seen a handful of times. This chain joins TRBV6-2 or TRBV6-3 and TRBJ1-1, with 7 nucleotides matching TRBD1. The CDR3 is made up of 13 amino acids. The J segment lost 3 bases and the V segment lost 2 bases, leaving 0 bases of the junction unmatched. Germline CDR1 is MNHEY and CDR2 is SVGEGT. CDR3 in DNA: TGTGCCAGCAGTTACAGGGGGCACACTGAAGCTTTCTTT. Protein sequence: CASSYRGHTEAFF.

The gene calls are TRBV19 and TRBJ1-3; D gene ambiguous. CDR1 is LNHDA, CDR2 SQIVND, per germline (reference sequence). V was clipped by 5 bases and J by 4 bases, with 9 bases between them. The CDR3 contains 13 residues. CDR3 sequence (DNA): TGTGCCAGTAGTTATGGTTTGGGAAACACCATATATTTT. Its translation: CASSYGLGNTIYF. Variable domain in full (rest from reference TRBV19 and TRBJ1-3): DGGITQSPKYLFRKEGQNVTLSCEQNLNHDAMYWYRQDPGQGLRLIYYSQIVNDFQKGDIAEGYSVSREKKESFPLTVTSAQKNPTAFYLCASSYGLGNTIYFGEGSWLTVV.

V gene TRBV4-3 combines with J gene TRBJ1-1; TRBD1 matches 10 bases. Per germline, CDR1 LGHNA and CDR2 YSLEER. There are 15 residues in the CDR3. Trimming cost V 4 bases and J 6 bases; bases outside gene matches: 8. For the CDR3, the DNA is TGCGCCAGCAGCCCGGGACAGGGGAGGTTTCCTGAAGCTTTCTTT. Translating gives CASSPGQGRFPEAFF.

J is TRBJ1-2 and V is TRBV7-6; the D gene is possibly TRBD1 (5 bases). The CDR3 sequence is 15 residues long. Deletions cut 4 bases from V and 5 bases from J, with 17 bases between. Germline V gene sequence: CDR1 SGHVS, CDR2 FNYEAQ. The CDR3 reads CASSYTGTGPYGYTF. CDR3 DNA: TGTGCCAGCAGCTATACCGGGACGGGACCGTATGGCTACACCTTC.

The chain recombines TRBV19 with TRBJ2-5, with 10 bases matching TRBD2. CDR1 is LNHDA and CDR2 is SQIVND in the germline V gene (reference sequence). CDR3 size: 14 residues. Losses at the gene ends were 5 bases for V and 2 bases for J; bases not matched to a gene: 2. The CDR3 region is CASSSSGGQETQYF. The DNA of the CDR3 is TGTGCCAGTAGTTCTAGCGGGGGACAAGAGACCCAGTACTTC. The variable domain in full, with the rest retrieved from reference TRBV19 and TRBJ2-5, is DGGITQSPKYLFRKEGQNVTLSCEQNLNHDAMYWYRQDPGQGLRLIYYSQIVNDFQKGDIAEGYSVSREKKESFPLTVTSAQKNPTAFYLCASSSSGGQETQYFGPGTRLLVL.

The rearrangement joins TRBV19 to TRBJ1-2, with 9 bases matching TRBD1. This CDR3 has 15 amino acids. Losses at the gene ends were 7 bases for V and 3 bases for J; bases not matched to a gene: 9. The germline V gene encodes CDR1 LNHDA and CDR2 SQIVND (reference sequence). The CDR3 nucleotides read TGTGCCAGTACCCTAACAGGGGGCATTGACTATGGCTACACCTTC. This codes for CASTLTGGIDYGYTF.

This sequence joins TRBV2 and TRBJ2-3; D might be TRBD1 or TRBD2, each matching 6 bases. The germline CDR1 and CDR2 sequences are SNHLY and FYNNEI. The CDR3 is 17 amino acids. V was shortened by 2 bases and J by 4 bases, with 19 bases between the two germline ends. The CDR3 DNA reads as TGTGCCAGCAGTGAAAATTCGGGTGGGGGGCCATCAGATACGCAGTATTTT. This sequence encodes CASSENSGGGPSDTQYF. Using reference TRBV2 and TRBJ2-3 for the parts outside the CDR3, the full variable domain is EPEVTQTPSHQVTQMGQEVILRCVPISNHLYFYWYRQILGQKVEFLVSFYNNEISEKSEIFDDQFSVERPDGSNFTLKIRSTKLEDSAMYFCASSENSGGGPSDTQYFGPGTRLTVL.